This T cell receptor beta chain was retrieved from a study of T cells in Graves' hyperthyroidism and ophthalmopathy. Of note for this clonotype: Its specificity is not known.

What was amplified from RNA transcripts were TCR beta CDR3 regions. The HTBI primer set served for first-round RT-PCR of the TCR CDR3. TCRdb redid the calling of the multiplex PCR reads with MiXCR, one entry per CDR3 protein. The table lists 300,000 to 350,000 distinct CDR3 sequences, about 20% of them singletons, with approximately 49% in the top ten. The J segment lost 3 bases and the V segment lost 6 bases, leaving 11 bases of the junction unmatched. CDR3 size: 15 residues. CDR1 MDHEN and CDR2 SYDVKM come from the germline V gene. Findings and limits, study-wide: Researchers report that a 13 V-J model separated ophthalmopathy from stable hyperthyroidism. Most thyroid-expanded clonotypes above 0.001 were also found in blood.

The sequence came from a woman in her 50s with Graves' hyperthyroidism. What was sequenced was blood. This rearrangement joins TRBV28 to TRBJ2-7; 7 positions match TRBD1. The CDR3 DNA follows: TGTGCCAGCAGCCCTAACCGGGGACAGAACTACGAGCAGTACTTC. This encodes CASSPNRGQNYEQYF. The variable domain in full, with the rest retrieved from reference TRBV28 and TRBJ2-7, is DVKVTQSSRYLVKRTGEKVFLECVQDMDHENMFWYRQDPGLGLRLIYFSYDVKMKEKGDIPEGYSVSREKKERFSLILESASTNQTSMYLCASSPNRGQNYEQYFGPGTRLTVT.